The 17 T cell receptor beta chains reported below all come from one sample, sequenced in a study of graft-versus-host responses after intestinal transplantation. TCRdb's table, derived via immunoSEQ multiplex PCR, lists solely in-frame clones and lacks some. The repertoire includes about 85,000 clones, approximately 90% of them detected once, and 7.6% sits in the top ten. No cognate antigen is known for these TCRs. This specimen consisted of unstimulated CD8+ T cells sorted from spleen or lymph node cells, obtained before transplant. Receptor source: a human donor who was the organ donor for an intestinal transplant.

The J gene is TRBJ2-5, the V gene TRBV27, with 8 bases identical to TRBD1. The CDR3 runs 19 residues. In germline, CDR1 is MNHEY, CDR2 SMNVEV (reference sequence). The J segment lost 5 bases and the V segment lost 5 bases, leaving 22 bases of the junction unmatched. CDR3 loop: CASSGRFMQGAWRWETQYF. Here the CDR3 DNA reads TGTGCCAGCAGTGGGCGTTTTATGCAGGGGGCATGGAGGTGGGAGACCCAGTACTTC.

This chain joins TRBV6-6 and TRBJ2-7, with TRBD2 identical over 11 bases. V was clipped by 0 bases and J by 4 bases; unmatched bases: 2. The CDR3 runs to 15 residues. Germline CDR1 reads MNHNY; CDR2 reads SVGAGI (reference sequence). The CDR3 protein is CASSYSTSGDYEQYF. CDR3 in DNA: TGTGCCAGCAGTTACTCGACTAGCGGGGATTACGAGCAGTACTTC.

The CDR3 coding sequence is TGTGCCAGCAGCCGAGCGGGAGGGAAGTCCTACAATGAGCAGTTCTTC. Protein: CASSRAGGKSYNEQFF. The chain employs TRBV27 and TRBJ2-1; 10 bases match TRBD2. J gave up 1 base and V 6 bases, and 6 bases lay outside the gene matches. CDR3 size: 16 residues. Germline CDR1 reads MNHEY; CDR2 reads SMNVEV (reference sequence).

The chain joins TRBV5-1 to TRBJ1-1; D possibly corresponds to TRBD1 (5 bases). The CDR3 covers 13 residues. The germline CDR1 and CDR2 sequences are SGHRS and YFSETQ. The V gene lost 0 bases and the J gene lost 6 bases, with 9 bases spanning the gap. The CDR3 protein is CASSLASTAEAFF. The CDR3 nucleotides are TGCGCCAGCAGCTTGGCCTCGACAGCTGAAGCTTTCTTT. Filled out from reference TRBV5-1 and TRBJ1-1, the complete variable domain reads KAGVTQTPRYLIKTRGQQVTLSCSPISGHRSVSWYQQTPGQGLQFLFEYFSETQRNKGNFPGRFSGRQFSNSRSEMNVSTLELGDSALYLCASSLASTAEAFFGQGTRLTVV.

The chain links TRBV5-1 to TRBJ1-6; 8 bases agree with TRBD1. The trim removed 0 bases at V and 1 base at J, leaving 3 bases unmatched. CDR1 SGHRS and CDR2 YFSETQ come from the germline V gene. The CDR3 covers 17 residues. The DNA of the CDR3 is TGCGCCAGCAGCTTGGGGCAGGGGGCGTCCTATAATTCACCCCTCCACTTT. This gives the protein CASSLGQGASYNSPLHF. The full variable domain, its missing parts supplied by reference TRBV5-1 and TRBJ1-6, is KAGVTQTPRYLIKTRGQQVTLSCSPISGHRSVSWYQQTPGQGLQFLFEYFSETQRNKGNFPGRFSGRQFSNSRSEMNVSTLELGDSALYLCASSLGQGASYNSPLHFGNGTRLTVT.

This chain uses TRBV21-1 with TRBJ2-7. TRBV21-1 is noted as a pseudogene. The CDR3 has 14 residues. CDR3 protein: CASSKRGREHEQYF. In DNA, the CDR3 is TGTGCCAGCAGCAAAAGGGGCAGGGAGCACGAGCAGTACTTC.

This clone occurred once. The genes are TRBV21-1 and TRBJ2-2. TRBV21-1 is a documented pseudogene. The CDR3 is 14 residues long. The CDR3: CASSIAQLTGELFF. Here the CDR3 DNA reads TGTGCCAGCAGCATCGCTCAGCTCACCGGGGAGCTGTTTTTT.

J is TRBJ1-1 and V is TRBV5-1; tentatively, D is TRBD1 (5 bases). Per germline, CDR1 SGHRS and CDR2 YFSETQ. Trimming removed 3 bases from V and 0 bases from J, with 15 bases in between. This CDR3 comprises 16 residues. Written as DNA, the CDR3 is TGCGCCAGCAGCTCACCCCCCACAGGTTTGAACACTGAAGCTTTCTTT. Amino acids: CASSSPPTGLNTEAFF.

The chain uses TRBV5-6 and TRBJ1-1; D may be TRBD1 (5 bases). Trimming stripped 4 bases from V and 1 base from J, with 14 bases between. The CDR3 spans 15 residues. Germline V CDR1 and CDR2: SGHDT, YYEEEE. CDR3 region: CASSPAEGSNTEAFF. DNA for the CDR3: TGTGCCAGCAGCCCGGCGGAGGGGTCGAACACTGAAGCTTTCTTT.

The chain has TRBV6-5 and TRBJ2-7; D unresolved. This CDR3 is built from 11 residues. Trimming removed 5 bases at V and 5 bases at J, with 7 bases between. Per germline, CDR1 MNHEY and CDR2 SVGAGI. The CDR3 here is CASSNQNEQYF. The CDR3 coding sequence is TGTGCCAGCAGTAACCAGAACGAGCAGTACTTC.

In DNA, the CDR3 is TGTGCCAGCAGTGAAGCAAGCACCAGGCTAGCTAATGAAAAACTGTTTTTT. The encoded protein is CASSEASTRLANEKLFF. The rearrangement links TRBV6-1 to TRBJ1-4; no definite D call. Trimming pared 0 bases from V and 3 bases from J, leaving 14 bases between. Germline V gives CDR1 MNHNS, CDR2 SASEGT. The length of the CDR3 is 17 residues.

The chain joins TRBV6-5 to TRBJ2-5, with 9 bases fitting TRBD1. CDR3 size: 15 residues. Germline lookup yields CDR1 MNHEY and CDR2 SVGAGI. J was trimmed by 3 bases and V by 6 bases; bases with no gene match: 8. The CDR3: CASSQGQGTKETQYF. CDR3 DNA sequence: TGTGCCAGCAGCCAAGGACAGGGGACCAAAGAGACCCAGTACTTC.

The gene calls are TRBV4-1 and TRBJ2-3; TRBD2 aligns across 7 bases. CDR3 size: 16 residues. V trimming: 0 bases; J trimming: 2 bases; junction bases outside the gene matches: 5. CDR1 is MGHRA, CDR2 YSYEKL, per germline. CDR3 residues: CASSQDWLADTDTQYF. In DNA, the CDR3 is TGCGCCAGCAGCCAAGATTGGCTAGCGGACACAGATACGCAGTATTTT.

This clone was observed a single time. The V call is TRBV5-1, the J call TRBJ2-1; D is ambiguous. The CDR3 extends over 12 amino acids. Germline CDR1 is SGHRS and CDR2 is YFSETQ. V was cut by 0 bases and J by 7 bases, with 5 bases left in between. CDR3 nucleotide sequence: TGCGCCAGCAGCTTGGGTCCAAATGAGCAGTTCTTC. Protein sequence: CASSLGPNEQFF.

By sample fraction, this clone is medium-sized. V gene TRBV27 combines with J gene TRBJ2-6, with 9 bases fitting TRBD1. Germline lookup yields CDR1 MNHEY and CDR2 SMNVEV (reference sequence). With 7 bases clipped from V and 1 base from J, the junction kept 5 bases outside the gene matches. The CDR3 sequence is 16 residues long. CDR3 DNA sequence: TGTGCCAGCACTACCGGGACAGGGTCTGGGGCCAACGTCCTGACTTTC. This encodes CASTTGTGSGANVLTF.

The chain has TRBV14 and TRBJ1-1, with a weak D call TRBD1 (5 bases). V was trimmed by 5 bases and J by 2 bases, leaving 21 bases between them. Germline V gives CDR1 SGHDN, CDR2 FVKESK. The CDR3 consists of 17 residues. The CDR3 DNA reads as TGTGCCAGCAGCACCCGCGGGGGGAGCGTTCTAAACACTGAAGCTTTCTTT. This encodes CASSTRGGSVLNTEAFF.

This chain links TRBV27 with TRBJ2-1; 7 positions agree with TRBD2. This CDR3 contains 15 residues. Germline assignment: CDR1 MNHEY and CDR2 SMNVEV (reference sequence). The V gene end was trimmed by 3 bases and the J gene end by 0 bases; junction bases not matched to a gene: 2. CDR3 residues: CASSLGGHSYNEQFF. The DNA of the CDR3 is TGTGCCAGCAGTTTGGGAGGGCACTCCTACAATGAGCAGTTCTTC.